One TCR beta chain is described in this entry. Its antigen is as yet unknown. Using the 5' RACE reads, TCRdb records one entry per CDR3 protein without DNA. This table holds fewer than 300,000 distinct CDR3 sequences. These data come from a study of T cells expressing NK-cell markers. At the level of the study: Obtained from sorted CD3+CD56+NKG2C+, CD3+CD56+NKG2C- and CD3+CD56-NKG2C+ T cells were the TCR beta repertoires. Seven donors tested HCMV-seropositive and one tested seronegative among the eight sequenced.

In germline, CDR1 is GTSNPN, CDR2 SVGIG (reference sequence). The CDR3 runs 14 residues. Study findings and constraints: Leadership of the CD3+CD56-NKG2C+ fraction also belonged to these clonotypes in a handful of donors.

Sequencing used blood T cells: a sorted CD56 or NKG2C T cell subset, CD4+ or CD8+ T cells, or bulk PBMC T cells (not recorded which). The chain employs TRBV30 and TRBJ2-1. The TCR was taken from a woman between 18 and 75 years old in good health. The CDR3: CALEDLLSYNEQFF.